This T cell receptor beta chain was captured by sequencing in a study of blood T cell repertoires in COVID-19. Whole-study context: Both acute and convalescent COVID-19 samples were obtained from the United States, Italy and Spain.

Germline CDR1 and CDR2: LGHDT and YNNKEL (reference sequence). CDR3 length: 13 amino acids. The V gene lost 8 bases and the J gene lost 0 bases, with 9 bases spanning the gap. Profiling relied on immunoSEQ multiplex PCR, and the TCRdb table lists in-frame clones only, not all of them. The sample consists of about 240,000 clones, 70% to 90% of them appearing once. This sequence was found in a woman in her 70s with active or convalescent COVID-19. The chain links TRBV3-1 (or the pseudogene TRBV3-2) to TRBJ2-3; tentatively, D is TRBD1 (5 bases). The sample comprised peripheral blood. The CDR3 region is CASADKSTDTQYF. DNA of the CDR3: TGTGCCAGCGCGGACAAGAGCACAGATACGCAGTATTTT.